The 8 T cell receptor beta chains below were found in one sample sequenced in a study of Graves' ophthalmopathy and Graves' hyperthyroidism. Beta-chain TCR CDR3 regions were amplified from RNA transcripts. RT-PCR with HTBI primers came first, then second-round multiplex PCR. TCRdb ran MiXCR on the multiplex PCR reads and lists one entry per CDR3 protein. The sample carries 150,000 to 200,000 distinct CDR3 sequences, around 40% recorded once. Sequencing used peripheral blood. The receptors were gathered from a man aged 25 to 40 with Graves' ophthalmopathy.

This clonotype came up many times. The V call is TRBV7-2, the J call TRBJ2-7; 7 nucleotides match TRBD2. The CDR3 runs to 14 residues. Germline V gives CDR1 SGHTA, CDR2 FQGNSA. Germline trimming cut 5 bases from V and 0 bases from J; bases unmatched to any gene: 4. CDR3 loop: CASSTSVHSYEQYF. The CDR3, as DNA: TGTGCCAGCAGCACTAGCGTCCACTCCTACGAGCAGTACTTC.

This clonotype occurred many times. This sequence joins TRBV9 and TRBJ1-1; a possible D gene is TRBD1 (5 bases). The germline V and J ends were trimmed by 4 bases and 1 base, with 8 bases remaining between them. The CDR3 covers 13 residues. Germline-derived CDR1 and CDR2 are SGDLS and YYNGEE. The CDR3 is CASSSRENTEAFF. The DNA of the CDR3 is TGTGCCAGCAGCAGCAGGGAGAACACTGAAGCTTTCTTT.

This chain joins TRBV11-2 and TRBJ2-2; possibly TRBD1 or TRBD2 for D (5 bases each). The CDR3 sequence is 16 residues long. CDR1 and CDR2 from the germline V gene are SGHAT and FQNNGV. The V end lost 8 bases, the J end lost 7 bases, and 23 bases lay between the germline ends. Written as DNA, the CDR3 is TGTGCCAGCGGAAAGACCGGGACGAGCATTGTCGGGGAGCTGTTTTTT. Its translation: CASGKTGTSIVGELFF.

This clonotype has a count of ten or more. This rearrangement joins TRBV28 to TRBJ1-5; no clear D. V dropped 6 bases and J dropped 2 bases, with 11 bases sitting between them. CDR1 MDHEN and CDR2 SYDVKM come from the germline V gene. The CDR3 extends over 14 amino acids. The CDR3 protein is CASRIHSGNQPQHF. As DNA, the CDR3 is TGTGCCAGCAGGATTCACAGTGGCAATCAGCCCCAGCATTTT.

In its sample, this clonotype was seen many times. This chain joins TRBV5-5 and TRBJ2-7, with a tentative D call TRBD2 (5 bases). Germline V lookup: CDR1 SGHKS, CDR2 YYEKEE (reference sequence). The CDR3 is made up of 15 amino acids. V shed 5 bases and J shed 2 bases, with 17 bases lying between them. The CDR3 loop reads CASRMRALPPYEQYF. CDR3 coding DNA: TGTGCCAGCAGAATGAGGGCCCTCCCCCCCTACGAGCAGTACTTC.

CDR3 DNA: TGTGCCAGCAGGGCAGGACCCATGAACACTGAAGCTTTCTTT. Protein sequence: CASRAGPMNTEAFF. V gene TRBV7-2 combines with J gene TRBJ1-1; unclear D gene. The CDR3 loop spans 14 amino acids. CDR1 is SGHTA and CDR2 is FQGNSA in the germline V gene. Trimming stripped 6 bases from V and 0 bases from J, with 11 bases between.

This clonotype was found many times. The chain carries TRBV13 and TRBJ2-7; tentatively, D is TRBD2 (6 bases). This CDR3 has 15 residues. CDR1 PRHDT and CDR2 FYEKMQ come from the germline V gene (reference sequence). Trimming stripped 0 bases from V and 1 base from J, with 10 bases between. The CDR3 protein is CASSLGGLRSYEQYF. The CDR3 DNA is TGTGCCAGCAGCTTAGGCGGACTACGATCCTACGAGCAGTACTTC.

This clonotype was observed many times. The chain has TRBV20-1 and TRBJ2-7; TRBD2 might be the D (6 bases). V shed 0 bases and J shed 0 bases, with 12 bases lying between them. Germline V gene lookup returns CDR1 DFQATT and CDR2 SNEGSKA (reference sequence). The CDR3 has 15 residues. For the CDR3, the DNA is TGCAGTGCTAGAGAGATGAGGGACTCCTCCTACGAGCAGTACTTC. Its translation: CSAREMRDSSYEQYF.